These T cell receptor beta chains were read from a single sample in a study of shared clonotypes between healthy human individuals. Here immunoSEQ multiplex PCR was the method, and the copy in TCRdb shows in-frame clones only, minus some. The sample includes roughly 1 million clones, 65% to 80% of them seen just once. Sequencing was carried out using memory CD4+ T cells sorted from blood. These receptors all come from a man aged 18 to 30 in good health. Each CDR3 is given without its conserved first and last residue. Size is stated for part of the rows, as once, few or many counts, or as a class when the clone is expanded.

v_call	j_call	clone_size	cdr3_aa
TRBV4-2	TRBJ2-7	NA	ASSQEGGQGAAYEQY
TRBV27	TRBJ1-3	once	ASSLYPPTGAEYTIY
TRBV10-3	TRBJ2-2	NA	AISEDRDTGELF
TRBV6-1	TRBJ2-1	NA	ASRVAGLNEQF
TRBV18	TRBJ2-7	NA	ASSPSGSAEQY
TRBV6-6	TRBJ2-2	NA	ASSYGGNGELF
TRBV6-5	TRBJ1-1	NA	ASSSTGYFAEAF
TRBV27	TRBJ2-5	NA	ASSFQRGGTETQY
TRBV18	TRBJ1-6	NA	ASSPGEYNSPLH
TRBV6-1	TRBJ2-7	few	ASSELIDTTYEQY
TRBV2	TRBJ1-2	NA	ASIHDGSALNYGYT
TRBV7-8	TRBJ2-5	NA	ASSTQWTGAYQETQY
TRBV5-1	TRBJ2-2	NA	ASRTLADTGELF
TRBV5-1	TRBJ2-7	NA	ASSSSGGAYEQY
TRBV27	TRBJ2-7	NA	ASSWTGSGEQY
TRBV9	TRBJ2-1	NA	ASSVPGLAGLNEQF
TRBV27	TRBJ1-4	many	ASSPSSFVRLNEKLF
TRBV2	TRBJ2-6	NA	ASRDTDSGANVLT
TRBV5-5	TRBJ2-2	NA	ASSASEPTGELF
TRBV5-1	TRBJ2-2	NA	ASSRGDTGELF
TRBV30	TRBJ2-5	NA	AWAGEETQY
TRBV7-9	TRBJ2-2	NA	ASRRTWGPANTGELF
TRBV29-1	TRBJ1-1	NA	SVGGGGLNTEAF
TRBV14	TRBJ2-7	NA	ASSQGSGHAYEQY
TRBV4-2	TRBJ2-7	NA	ASSVRLARNEQY
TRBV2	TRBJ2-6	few	ASRRSTNSGANVLT
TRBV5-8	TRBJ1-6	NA	ASSPQGRGLGSPLH
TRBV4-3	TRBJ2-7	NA	ASSQDSGTSGSHEQY
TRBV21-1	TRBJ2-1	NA	ASSNRDSYFNEQF
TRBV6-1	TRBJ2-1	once	ASSEFAGGRIYNEQF
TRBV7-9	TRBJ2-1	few	ASSLAGARNEQF
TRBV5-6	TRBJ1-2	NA	ASSGGDRGVYGYT
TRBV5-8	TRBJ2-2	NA	ASSFSLRDTGELF
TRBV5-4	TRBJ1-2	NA	ASSGDLGNYGYT
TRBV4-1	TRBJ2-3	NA	ASSQGLVPTDTQY
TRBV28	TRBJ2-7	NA	ASSPPLGTPGLEQY
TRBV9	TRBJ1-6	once	ASSVEGSYNSPLH